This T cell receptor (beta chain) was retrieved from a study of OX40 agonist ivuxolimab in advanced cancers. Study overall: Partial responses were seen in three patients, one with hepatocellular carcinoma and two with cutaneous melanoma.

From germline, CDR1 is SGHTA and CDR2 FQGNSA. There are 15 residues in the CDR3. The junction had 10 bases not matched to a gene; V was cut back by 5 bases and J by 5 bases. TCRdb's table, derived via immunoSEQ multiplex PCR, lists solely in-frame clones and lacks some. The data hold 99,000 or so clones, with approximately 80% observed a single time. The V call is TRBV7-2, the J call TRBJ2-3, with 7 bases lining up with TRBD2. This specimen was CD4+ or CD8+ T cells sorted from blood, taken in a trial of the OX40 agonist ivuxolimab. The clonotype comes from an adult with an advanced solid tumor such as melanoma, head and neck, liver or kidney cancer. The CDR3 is CASSGWLAAGDTQYF. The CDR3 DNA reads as TGTGCCAGCAGCGGATGGCTAGCGGCGGGAGATACGCAGTATTTT.